Presented here are 29 T cell receptor beta chains from one specimen sequenced in a study of cytomegalovirus exposure and HLA in healthy donors. A multiplex PCR was run with 60 Vbeta primers and 13 Jbeta primers. TCRdb's table, derived via immunoSEQ multiplex PCR, lists solely in-frame clones and lacks some. The sample lists some 200,000 clones, less than 85% occurring once. The sequenced sample consisted of PBMCs. All receptors come from a man between 18 and 35 years old in good health and CMV-seronegative.

This clone was observed once. V gene TRBV2 combines with J gene TRBJ2-3; D call uncertain. CDR1 is SNHLY and CDR2 is FYNNEI in the germline V gene. Trimming removed 7 bases from V and 4 bases from J, with 18 bases in between. The CDR3 runs to 15 residues. In DNA form, the CDR3 reads TGTGCCAGCAACCCACAACCCGCCCAGGCAGATACGCAGTATTTT. Translating it yields CASNPQPAQADTQYF.

The chain is built from TRBV21-1 and TRBJ2-5; the table calls TRBD2, which could not be checked here. TRBV21-1 is tagged as a pseudogene. This CDR3 is 16 amino acids long. The DNA of the CDR3 is TGTGCCAGCAGCATGAGACTAGCGGGTAACCAAGAGACCCAGTACTTC. Its translation is CASSMRLAGNQETQYF.

The CDR3 sequence is CASSSVLAGHIQYF. The CDR3 DNA is TGCGCCAGCAGCTCGGTTTTAGCGGGGCATATCCAGTATTTT. This chain connects TRBV5-1 to TRBJ2-3, with 8 bases identical to TRBD2. V lost 3 bases to trimming and J lost 12 bases; unmatched junction nucleotides: 12. The germline V gene encodes CDR1 SGHRS and CDR2 YFSETQ. This CDR3 region has 14 residues.

V and J are TRBV30 and TRBJ1-1; TRBD1 might be the D (6 bases). Deletions cut 2 bases from V and 1 base from J, with 11 bases between. Germline V gene sequence: CDR1 GTSNPN, CDR2 SVGIG (reference sequence). This CDR3 comprises 14 residues. DNA of the CDR3: TGTGCCTGGAGTATGAGGGGGAAGAACACTGAAGCTTTCTTT. Protein product: CAWSMRGKNTEAFF. The variable domain in full, completed from reference TRBV30 and TRBJ1-1, reads SQTIHQWPATLVQPVGSPLSLECTVEGTSNPNLYWYRQAAGRGLQLLFYSVGIGQISSEVPQNLSASRPQDRQFILSSKKLLLSDSGFYLCAWSMRGKNTEAFFGQGTRLTVV.

V and J are TRBV5-4 and TRBJ2-5, with D hard to call. With 2 bases removed from V and 9 bases from J, the gap between germline ends came to 11 bases. Germline CDR1 and CDR2: SGHNT and YYREEE (reference sequence). The CDR3 covers 12 residues. This CDR3 is CASSFQQNAQYF. CDR3 DNA sequence: TGTGCCAGCAGCTTCCAACAAAACGCCCAGTACTTC.

This chain links TRBV4-2 with TRBJ2-3, with D perhaps TRBD1 (5 bases). The CDR3 is 16 amino acids. Trimming pared 3 bases from V and 0 bases from J, leaving 13 bases between. The germline V gene has CDR1 LGHNA and CDR2 YNFKEQ. The CDR3 is CASSHQGYESTDTQYF. DNA for the CDR3: TGTGCCAGCAGCCACCAGGGTTATGAGAGCACAGATACGCAGTATTTT.

J is TRBJ2-1 and V is TRBV5-6; D unclear. CDR1 is SGHDT, CDR2 YYEEEE, per germline. This CDR3 is 16 amino acids long. V was trimmed by 0 bases and J by 3 bases, leaving 13 bases between them. The CDR3 reads CASSLVRRTSYNEQFF. In DNA, the CDR3 is TGTGCCAGCAGCTTGGTTCGCCGAACCAGCTACAATGAGCAGTTCTTC.

The genes are TRBV21-1 and TRBJ1-2; TRBD1, the table's D call, lacks a check against the DNA. TRBV21-1 is a documented pseudogene. CDR3 size: 12 residues. The CDR3 sequence: CASTWDTYGYTF. DNA for the CDR3: TGTGCCAGCACCTGGGACACCTATGGCTACACCTTC.

This clone was recorded once. The V and J genes are TRBV19 and TRBJ2-7; TRBD1 matches 8 bases. Germline values: CDR1 LNHDA, CDR2 SQIVND (reference sequence). V dropped 5 bases and J dropped 0; count of bases not matched to a gene: 6. CDR3 length equals 15 residues. The CDR3 spells CASSRQGRPSYEQYF. The CDR3 DNA sequence: TGTGCCAGTAGTCGACAGGGGCGACCCTCCTACGAGCAGTACTTC.

This clone was seen only once. The chain employs TRBV19 and TRBJ2-7, with 10 bases lining up with TRBD2. CDR3 size: 13 residues. Germline assignment: CDR1 LNHDA and CDR2 SQIVND (reference sequence). Germline trimming cut 1 base from V and 6 bases from J; bases unmatched to any gene: 0. CDR3 nucleotides: TGTGCCAGTAGTATAGTAGCGGGAGGCGAGCAGTACTTC. This gives the protein CASSIVAGGEQYF.

As to this clone: Other DNA sequences from this sample encode an identical CDR3 as well. This chain joins TRBV5-1 and TRBJ2-2; D remains unclear. Germline-derived CDR1 and CDR2 are SGHRS and YFSETQ. The length of the CDR3 is 15 residues. The germline V and J ends were trimmed by 0 bases and 2 bases, with 8 bases remaining between them. This chain's CDR3 is CASSLDGDNTGELFF. As DNA, the CDR3 is TGCGCCAGCAGCTTGGACGGAGATAACACCGGGGAGCTGTTTTTT. The full variable domain, rest sourced from reference TRBV5-1 and TRBJ2-2, is KAGVTQTPRYLIKTRGQQVTLSCSPISGHRSVSWYQQTPGQGLQFLFEYFSETQRNKGNFPGRFSGRQFSNSRSEMNVSTLELGDSALYLCASSLDGDNTGELFFGEGSRLTVL.

This sequence joins TRBV2 and TRBJ1-5; the D is unclear. The V end was cut by 3 bases, the J end by 7 bases, with 7 bases between. Germline CDR1 is SNHLY and CDR2 is FYNNEI. The CDR3 is 12 amino acids. The CDR3 DNA is TGTGCCAGCAGTGAGTCGCGGCAGCCCCAGCATTTT. Amino acid sequence: CASSESRQPQHF.

In its sample, this clone was seen a few times. This chain uses TRBV6-1 with TRBJ2-1; 11 bases fit TRBD2. The CDR3 is 15 residues long. Germline V gene sequence: CDR1 MNHNS, CDR2 SASEGT. V lost 6 bases to trimming and J lost 6 bases; unmatched junction nucleotides: 7. CDR3 in DNA: TGTGCCAGCAGGACAGATACTAGCGGGAGCAATGAGCAGTTCTTC. It yields the protein CASRTDTSGSNEQFF.

In its sample, this clone was seen once. The chain has TRBV9 and TRBJ2-5; 7 nucleotides align to TRBD2. Trimming removed 0 bases from V and 2 bases from J; junction bases left unmatched: 4. The CDR3 sequence is 15 residues long. Germline V gives CDR1 SGDLS, CDR2 YYNGEE. The CDR3 nucleotides read TGTGCCAGCAGCGTAGCGGCGGGAGTTCAAGAGACCCAGTACTTC. Its translation: CASSVAAGVQETQYF.

J is TRBJ1-4 and V is TRBV5-1; 7 positions agree with TRBD1. V trimming: 4 bases; J trimming: 5 bases; junction bases outside the gene matches: 5. CDR3 size: 14 residues. The germline V gene has CDR1 SGHRS and CDR2 YFSETQ. The CDR3, as DNA: TGCGCCAGCAGCCTGGGACAGCCCAATGAAAAACTGTTTTTT. Translated, it gives CASSLGQPNEKLFF.

This clone is a singleton in its sample. The chain carries TRBV5-4 and TRBJ2-3, with 8 bases that match TRBD2. Germline CDR1 is SGHNT and CDR2 is YYREEE (reference sequence). The V segment lost 4 bases and the J segment 2 bases; nucleotides outside the gene matches: 9. The CDR3 totals 16 residues. Here the CDR3 reads CASSPPNGRATDTQYF. The CDR3 nucleotides are TGTGCCAGCAGCCCCCCCAACGGGAGGGCCACAGATACGCAGTATTTT.

J is TRBJ1-6 and V is TRBV6-5; D remains unclear. The V end was cut by 5 bases, the J end by 8 bases, with 7 bases between. Germline V CDR1 and CDR2: MNHEY, SVGAGI. The CDR3 is 12 amino acids. CDR3 amino acids: CASSPLYSPLHF. CDR3 sequence (DNA): TGTGCCAGCAGTCCTTTATATTCACCCCTCCACTTT.

The rearrangement links TRBV19 to TRBJ2-1, with a weak D call TRBD2 (5 bases). V was pared by 3 bases and J by 13 bases, with 13 bases between. CDR1 and CDR2 from the germline V gene are LNHDA and SQIVND (reference sequence). The CDR3 sequence is 12 residues long. The CDR3 reads CASSMSGAGQFF. The DNA for the CDR3 is TGTGCCAGTAGTATGTCCGGTGCGGGTCAGTTCTTC. Full variable domain (remainder filled in from reference TRBV19 and TRBJ2-1): DGGITQSPKYLFRKEGQNVTLSCEQNLNHDAMYWYRQDPGQGLRLIYYSQIVNDFQKGDIAEGYSVSREKKESFPLTVTSAQKNPTAFYLCASSMSGAGQFFGPGTRLTVL.

In its sample, this clone was seen once. This chain uses TRBV28 with TRBJ1-1; a weak D match, TRBD1 (5 bases). Trimming cost V 5 bases and J 5 bases, with 15 bases left between them. This CDR3 spans 14 amino acids. CDR1 MDHEN and CDR2 SYDVKM come from the germline V gene. For the CDR3, the DNA is TGTGCCAGCAGTAGGGTAGGGGTAGGGACTGAAGCTTTCTTT. Its protein is CASSRVGVGTEAFF. Looking up the rest from reference TRBV28 and TRBJ1-1 gives the full variable domain: DVKVTQSSRYLVKRTGEKVFLECVQDMDHENMFWYRQDPGLGLRLIYFSYDVKMKEKGDIPEGYSVSREKKERFSLILESASTNQTSMYLCASSRVGVGTEAFFGQGTRLTVV.

The V call is TRBV6-4, the J call TRBJ2-1, with a possible D match to TRBD2 (7 bases). Germline V lookup: CDR1 MRHNA, CDR2 SNTAGT. This CDR3 has 16 residues. V gave up 4 bases and J gave up 5 bases, with 18 bases separating them. The CDR3 is CASSAGGLGGNNEQFF. In DNA, the CDR3 is TGTGCCAGCAGTGCCGGGGGGCTTGGCGGTAACAATGAGCAGTTCTTC.

The V gene is TRBV6-4, the J gene TRBJ2-5; D unresolved. V lost 5 bases and J 2 bases, leaving 9 bases between the germline ends. This CDR3 has 13 residues. Germline CDR1 is MRHNA and CDR2 is SNTAGT. CDR3: CASSRSGQETQYF. CDR3 DNA sequence: TGTGCCAGCAGTCGCTCCGGGCAAGAGACCCAGTACTTC.

A note on this clone: Germline and junction disagree at one end, which may indicate a read error. The chain has TRBV19 and TRBJ2-7; D is perhaps TRBD1 (5 bases). CDR3 length equals 14 residues. Germline CDR1 is LNHDA and CDR2 is SQIVND (reference sequence). The CDR3 spells CASRIGQGADEQYF. As DNA, the CDR3 is TGTGCCAGTAGGATAGGGCAGGGCGCGGACGAGCAGTACTTC.

The chain is built from TRBV7-3 and TRBJ2-5; TRBD2 might be the D (6 bases). This CDR3 is built from 14 residues. The germline CDR1 and CDR2 sequences are SGHTA and FQGTGA. Deletions cut 3 bases from V and 4 bases from J, with 12 bases between. The CDR3 region has the DNA TGTGCCAGCAGCTTTGGAGGGATCGGAGAGACCCAGTACTTC. Its translation is CASSFGGIGETQYF.

The chain is built from TRBV5-1 and TRBJ2-7; weak D call: TRBD1 (5 bases). Germline assignment: CDR1 SGHRS and CDR2 YFSETQ. The CDR3 contains 14 residues. V lost 2 bases to trimming and J lost 5 bases, with 14 bases between them. In DNA form, the CDR3 reads TGCGCCAGCAGCTTAGAACAGGCCTGGAACGAGCAGTACTTC. This codes for CASSLEQAWNEQYF.

The rearrangement joins TRBV27 to TRBJ1-1; maybe TRBD1 (5 bases). Trimming shortened V by 7 bases and J by 0 bases, and 18 bases separated the two germline ends. Germline CDR1 and CDR2: MNHEY and SMNVEV (reference sequence). The CDR3 consists of 16 residues. The CDR3 DNA is TGTGCCAGCATTACCCGGGGGGGTTCCTTGAACACTGAAGCTTTCTTT. Translated: CASITRGGSLNTEAFF.

The CDR3 reads CATRRRANTGELFF. In DNA form, the CDR3 reads TGTGCCACCCGCCGGAGAGCGAACACCGGGGAGCTGTTTTTT. This rearrangement joins TRBV6-1 to TRBJ2-2; D ambiguous. V lost 10 bases and J lost 0, with 12 bases in between. Germline CDR1 MNHNS, CDR2 SASEGT. The CDR3 loop spans 14 amino acids.

CDR3 amino acids: CSVSWGRHQPQHF. CDR3 sequence (DNA): TGCAGCGTCTCATGGGGGAGGCATCAGCCCCAGCATTTT. V usage is TRBV29-1 and J usage is TRBJ1-5; TRBD1 is a possible D gene (5 bases). CDR3 length: 13 amino acids. Germline V gene sequence: CDR1 SQVTM, CDR2 ANQGSEA. V was shortened by 6 bases and J by 5 bases, with 14 bases between the two germline ends. The full variable domain, in which reference TRBV29-1 and TRBJ1-5 provide the parts outside the CDR3, is SAVISQKPSRDICQRGTSLTIQCQVDSQVTMMFWYRQQPGQSLTLIATANQGSEATYESGFVIDKFPISRPNLTFSTLTVSNMSPEDSSIYLCSVSWGRHQPQHFGDGTRLSIL.

The chain is built from TRBV30 and TRBJ2-5, with 8 bases lining up with TRBD1. The trim removed 3 bases at V and 2 bases at J, leaving 2 bases unmatched. Germline values: CDR1 GTSNPN, CDR2 SVGIG (reference sequence). The length of the CDR3 is 13 residues. CDR3 region: CAWRRTGQETQYF. CDR3 DNA sequence: TGTGCCTGGAGACGGACAGGGCAAGAGACCCAGTACTTC.

The gene calls are TRBV2 and TRBJ2-5; 7 bases map to TRBD2. The CDR3 has 15 residues. Germline V CDR1 and CDR2: SNHLY, FYNNEI. V gave up 3 bases and J gave up 4 bases; unmatched junction bases: 8. In nucleotides, the CDR3 is TGTGCCAGCAGTGAGATGGGCGGGAGTGGAGAGACCCAGTACTTC. It yields the protein CASSEMGGSGETQYF.